A single sample is the source of the 24 T cell receptor beta chains below, sequenced in a study of blood T cell repertoires in COVID-19. TCRdb's copy holds only in-frame clones and misses some; the assay was immunoSEQ multiplex PCR. The data contain around 230,000 clones, roughly 90% of them seen just once; the ten biggest clones take up 7.2%. Sequenced: peripheral blood. These receptors were obtained from a man aged 55 to 70 who had recovered from COVID-19.

The chain couples TRBV11-1 to TRBJ2-1; D is perhaps TRBD2 (5 bases). Germline loops: CDR1 SGHAT, CDR2 FQDESV (reference sequence). The CDR3 has 16 residues. Trimming cost V 1 base and J 1 base, with 11 bases left between them. The CDR3 DNA reads as TGTGCCAGCAGCTTAGGAGGGTGGAGTTCCTACAATGAGCAGTTCTTC. Translation gives CASSLGGWSSYNEQFF. The full variable domain, its missing parts supplied by reference TRBV11-1 and TRBJ2-1, is EAEVAQSPRYKITEKSQAVAFWCDPISGHATLYWYRQILGQGPELLVQFQDESVVDDSQLPKDRFSAERLKGVDSTLKIQPAELGDSAMYLCASSLGGWSSYNEQFFGPGTRLTVL.

The rearrangement uses TRBV19 and TRBJ1-1; 7 bases line up with TRBD1. Trimming at V came to 1 base and at J to 0 bases, leaving 2 bases not matched to a gene. The CDR3 spans 15 residues. Germline loops: CDR1 LNHDA, CDR2 SQIVND (reference sequence). CDR3 region: CASSIGTGVNTEAFF. CDR3 sequence (DNA): TGTGCCAGTAGTATAGGCACAGGGGTGAACACTGAAGCTTTCTTT.

This clone was found once. The chain joins TRBV12-3 or TRBV12-4 to TRBJ1-5; D perhaps matches TRBD1 (5 bases). Trimming took off 5 bases at V and 6 bases at J, with 11 bases between the two ends. The CDR3 consists of 13 residues. DNA for the CDR3: TGTGCCAGCAGTCTACAGGAATCTCAGCCCCAGCATTTT. Amino acid sequence: CASSLQESQPQHF.

This sequence joins TRBV28 and TRBJ1-4; 11 bases are shared with TRBD1. Germline V gene sequence: CDR1 MDHEN, CDR2 SYDVKM. V lost 4 bases and J lost 11; bases outside the gene matches: 15. The CDR3 consists of 17 residues. CDR3 protein: CASSSGRLGQGAEKLFF. The DNA of the CDR3 is TGTGCCAGCAGTTCGGGGAGACTAGGACAGGGGGCAGAGAAACTGTTTTTT.

The chain recombines TRBV19 with TRBJ1-2; D gene ambiguous. CDR1 is LNHDA, CDR2 SQIVND, per germline (reference sequence). The CDR3 spans 13 residues. V was clipped by 5 bases and J by 2 bases, with 9 bases between them. The CDR3 region has the DNA TGTGCCAGTAGTCGGGCGGGGAACTATGGCTACACCTTC. It translates to CASSRAGNYGYTF.

The genes are TRBV28 and TRBJ1-4; 8 nucleotides line up with TRBD1. The CDR3 runs 14 residues. CDR1 is MDHEN and CDR2 is SYDVKM in the germline V gene. The junction had 5 bases not matched to a gene; V was cut back by 3 bases and J by 8 bases. CDR3 residues: CASSFQGAREKLFF. DNA for the CDR3: TGTGCCAGCAGTTTTCAGGGGGCGAGGGAAAAACTGTTTTTT. The variable domain in full, completed from reference TRBV28 and TRBJ1-4, reads DVKVTQSSRYLVKRTGEKVFLECVQDMDHENMFWYRQDPGLGLRLIYFSYDVKMKEKGDIPEGYSVSREKKERFSLILESASTNQTSMYLCASSFQGAREKLFFGSGTQLSVL.

The chain has TRBV11-1 and TRBJ1-2; TRBD1 matches 10 bases. This CDR3 comprises 14 residues. V lost 4 bases and J lost 8; bases outside the gene matches: 7. CDR1 and CDR2 (germline): SGHAT, FQDESV (reference sequence). CDR3 sequence (DNA): TGTGCCAGCAGCTCGACAGGGGGCGGTGGAGGCTACACCTTC. Its protein product is CASSSTGGGGGYTF.

The V gene is TRBV3-1 (or the pseudogene TRBV3-2), the J gene TRBJ2-2; D ambiguous. V was shortened by 4 bases and J by 8 bases, with 11 bases between the two germline ends. This CDR3 region has 13 residues. Germline V gene lookup returns CDR1 LGHDT and CDR2 YNNKEL (reference sequence). The CDR3 reads CASSPQLRGELFF. The CDR3 DNA is TGTGCCAGCAGCCCCCAACTGAGGGGGGAGCTGTTTTTT.

The chain has TRBV6-5 and TRBJ1-4; 7 bases are a match to TRBD1. The CDR3 covers 14 residues. Germline values: CDR1 MNHEY, CDR2 SVGAGI. The V segment lost 7 bases and the J segment 8 bases; nucleotides outside the gene matches: 10. As DNA, the CDR3 is TGTGCCAGCATTCCAGGGGGAGCACGGGAAAAACTGTTTTTT. Its protein is CASIPGGAREKLFF.

The rearrangement links TRBV18 to TRBJ1-2, with D possibly TRBD1 on 5 matching bases. This CDR3 region has 12 residues. With 6 bases removed from V and 4 bases from J, the gap between germline ends came to 9 bases. Germline assignment: CDR1 KGHSH and CDR2 LQKENI. Here the CDR3 reads CASSRDGYGYTF. The CDR3 coding sequence is TGTGCCAGCTCGCGGGACGGCTATGGCTACACCTTC.

The rearrangement joins TRBV25-1 to TRBJ2-2; possibly TRBD1 for D (6 bases). The germline gives CDR1 MGHDK, CDR2 SYGVNS. Trimming left V 5 bases short and J 7 bases short, with 17 bases between. CDR3 length: 15 residues. CDR3 protein: CASSQGQGMVGELFF. The CDR3 region has the DNA TGTGCCAGCAGTCAGGGGCAGGGTATGGTCGGGGAGCTGTTTTTT.

This clone appeared a few times. The genes are TRBV6-6 and TRBJ1-1, with a tentative D call TRBD1 (5 bases). Trimming stripped 6 bases from V and 2 bases from J, with 10 bases between. The CDR3 extends over 13 amino acids. Germline V gene data show CDR1 as MNHNY and CDR2 as SVGAGI (reference sequence). The CDR3 protein is CASRGGFNTEAFF. In nucleotides, the CDR3 is TGTGCCAGCAGGGGGGGATTCAACACTGAAGCTTTCTTT.

In its sample, this clone was seen a few times. J is TRBJ2-7 and V is TRBV5-6, with TRBD1 matching 10 bases. Trimming at V came to 0 bases and at J to 3 bases, leaving 6 bases not matched to a gene. Looked up from germline, CDR1 is SGHDT and CDR2 is YYEEEE. The length of the CDR3 is 16 residues. The CDR3 sequence: CASSLGDRGLYYEQYF. The DNA for the CDR3 is TGTGCCAGCAGCTTGGGTGACAGGGGGCTATACTACGAGCAGTACTTC.

The chain combines TRBV10-3 with TRBJ2-3, with D possibly being TRBD1 (6 bases). V was trimmed by 6 bases and J by 0 bases, leaving 16 bases between them. The CDR3 is 16 residues long. Germline V lookup: CDR1 ENHRY, CDR2 SYGVKD. The CDR3 protein is CAISLERTVSTDTQYF. The CDR3 DNA sequence: TGTGCCATCAGCCTAGAAAGGACAGTGAGCACAGATACGCAGTATTTT.

This chain joins TRBV7-2 and TRBJ1-5; 8 bases agree with TRBD1. After removal of 2 bases from V and 9 bases from J, the junction contained 12 bases not matched to a gene. Germline values: CDR1 SGHTA, CDR2 FQGNSA. The CDR3 extends over 16 amino acids. CDR3 residues: CASSLLGQAIGSPQHF. CDR3 in DNA: TGTGCCAGCAGCTTACTGGGACAGGCTATCGGGTCGCCCCAGCATTTT. Filled out from reference TRBV7-2 and TRBJ1-5, the complete variable domain reads GAGVSQSPSNKVTEKGKDVELRCDPISGHTALYWYRQSLGQGLEFLIYFQGNSAPDKSGLPSDRFSAERTGGSVSTLTIQRTQQEDSAVYLCASSLLGQAIGSPQHFGDGTRLSIL.

The J gene is TRBJ2-1, the V gene TRBV3-1 (or the pseudogene TRBV3-2); no definite D call. The CDR3 is 11 amino acids. The V gene lost 4 bases and the J gene lost 9 bases, with 7 bases spanning the gap. Germline-derived CDR1 and CDR2 are LGHDT and YNNKEL (reference sequence). The CDR3: CASSLGGEQFF. CDR3 sequence (DNA): TGTGCCAGCAGCCTCGGTGGTGAGCAGTTCTTC.

V gene TRBV4-1 combines with J gene TRBJ2-1; 10 bases fit TRBD2. The length of the CDR3 is 15 residues. The J segment lost 8 bases and the V segment lost 11 bases, leaving 15 bases of the junction unmatched. Germline loops: CDR1 MGHRA, CDR2 YSYEKL. CDR3 DNA sequence: TGCGCCCGCACAAGGGGTAGCGGGGGGCGGGATGAGCAGTTCTTC. Translated: CARTRGSGGRDEQFF.

This clone was counted once. This chain connects TRBV7-2 to TRBJ2-7; TRBD1 aligns across 8 bases. Germline CDR1 is SGHTA and CDR2 is FQGNSA. The CDR3 has 15 residues. V trimming: 0 bases; J trimming: 1 base; junction bases outside the gene matches: 2. As DNA, the CDR3 is TGTGCCAGCAGCTTAGCCGGGACAGGATCCTACGAGCAGTACTTC. Protein sequence: CASSLAGTGSYEQYF.

V is TRBV7-7 and J is TRBJ2-2; maybe TRBD2 (9 bases). The germline gives CDR1 SSHAT, CDR2 FNYEAQ (reference sequence). The V gene lost 1 base and the J gene lost 1 base, with 25 bases spanning the gap. The CDR3 runs 21 residues. The chain's CDR3 is CASSLGGQGLSGGRNTGELFF. The CDR3 DNA sequence: TGTGCCAGCAGCTTAGGAGGACAGGGTTTGAGCGGGGGGAGGAACACCGGGGAGCTGTTTTTT.

This clone was detected only a few times. The V call is TRBV21-1, the J call TRBJ1-6; the D call in the table, TRBD1, was not verified against the DNA. TRBV21-1 is reported as a pseudogene. The CDR3 runs 17 residues. The chain's CDR3 is CASSKGGASSYNSPLHF. The CDR3 DNA sequence: TGTGCCAGCAGCAAAGGTGGGGCTAGCTCCTATAATTCACCCCTCCACTTT.

The gene calls are TRBV6-5 and TRBJ1-5, with no clear D. Germline V gives CDR1 MNHEY, CDR2 SVGAGI. V was clipped by 7 bases and J by 6 bases, with 13 bases between them. There are 13 residues in the CDR3. CDR3 sequence reads: CASMGYEGQPQHF. CDR3 bases: TGTGCCAGCATGGGCTACGAGGGTCAGCCCCAGCATTTT.

V gene TRBV19 combines with J gene TRBJ2-1, with D tentatively TRBD2 (5 bases). The ends were cut back, 5 bases at V and 6 bases at J, with 17 bases in the middle. There are 15 residues in the CDR3. Per germline, CDR1 LNHDA and CDR2 SQIVND (reference sequence). The CDR3 region is CASSVLRDPSNEQFF. In DNA form, the CDR3 reads TGTGCCAGTAGTGTTCTCCGGGATCCAAGCAATGAGCAGTTCTTC.

The chain employs TRBV18 and TRBJ2-2; TRBD2 is a possible D gene (6 bases). The CDR3 totals 15 residues. Trimming pared 3 bases from V and 5 bases from J, leaving 13 bases between. Germline loops: CDR1 KGHSH, CDR2 LQKENI. Here the CDR3 reads CASSPRAGRTGELFF. In DNA, the CDR3 is TGTGCCAGCTCACCTCGGGCGGGGCGGACCGGGGAGCTGTTTTTT.

This chain joins TRBV19 and TRBJ2-3, with a tentative D call TRBD2 (6 bases). This CDR3 region has 18 residues. Germline V CDR1 and CDR2: LNHDA, SQIVND (reference sequence). The germline V and J ends were trimmed by 3 bases and 1 base, with 20 bases remaining between them. The CDR3 bases are TGTGCCAGTAGTATGGGTGGACTGCGGGGTTGGGGCACAGATACGCAGTATTTT. This encodes CASSMGGLRGWGTDTQYF. Variable domain in full (rest from reference TRBV19 and TRBJ2-3): DGGITQSPKYLFRKEGQNVTLSCEQNLNHDAMYWYRQDPGQGLRLIYYSQIVNDFQKGDIAEGYSVSREKKESFPLTVTSAQKNPTAFYLCASSMGGLRGWGTDTQYFGPGTRLTVL.